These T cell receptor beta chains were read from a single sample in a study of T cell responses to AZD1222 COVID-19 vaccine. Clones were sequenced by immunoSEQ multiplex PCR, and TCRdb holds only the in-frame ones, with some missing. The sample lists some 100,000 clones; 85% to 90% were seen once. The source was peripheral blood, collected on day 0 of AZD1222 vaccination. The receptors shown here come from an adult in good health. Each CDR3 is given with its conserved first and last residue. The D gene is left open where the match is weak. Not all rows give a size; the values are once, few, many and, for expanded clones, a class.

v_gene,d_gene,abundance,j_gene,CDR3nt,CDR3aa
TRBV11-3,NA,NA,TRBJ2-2,TGTGCCAGCAGCTTAGATTCAGCAGGGTGGGCCGGGGAGCTGTTTTTT,CASSLDSAGWAGELFF
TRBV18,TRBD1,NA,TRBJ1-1,TGTGCCAGCTCCGGGACAGGGGTGAATTTGGGTGAAGCTTTCTTT,CASSGTGVNLGEAFF
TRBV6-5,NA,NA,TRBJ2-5,TGTGCCAGCAGTTACTCCCTCCTCGGAGAGACCCAGTACTTC,CASSYSLLGETQYF
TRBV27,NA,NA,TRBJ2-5,TGTGCCAGCAGCGGGGAGACCCAGTACTTC,CASSGETQYF
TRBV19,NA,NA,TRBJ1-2,TGTGCCAGTAGTCTGGGGGCCAAGGAGGACTATGGCTACACCTTC,CASSLGAKEDYGYTF
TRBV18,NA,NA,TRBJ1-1,TGTGCCAGCTCACCACCGACGGTGAATGAAGCTTTCTTT,CASSPPTVNEAFF
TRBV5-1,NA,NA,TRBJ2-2,TGCGCCAGCAGCCGCCCGCCCACCGGGGAGCTGTTTTTT,CASSRPPTGELFF
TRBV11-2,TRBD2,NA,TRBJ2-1,TGTGCCAGCAGCCCCACCAGGACTAGCGGGAATTACAATGAGCAGTTCTTC,CASSPTRTSGNYNEQFF
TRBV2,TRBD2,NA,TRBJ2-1,TGTGCCAGTCGGCTAGCGGATGAGCAGTTCTTC,CASRLADEQFF
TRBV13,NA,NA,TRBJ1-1,TGTGCCAGCAGCTTAGAAAGGCAGAGTCTTGAAGCTTTCTTT,CASSLERQSLEAFF
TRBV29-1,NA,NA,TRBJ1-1,TGCAGCGTTGAAATGGAAATGAACACTGAAGCTTTCTTT,CSVEMEMNTEAFF
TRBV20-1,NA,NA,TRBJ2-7,TGCAGTGCTAGTACCGTCCCCCCTTACGAGCAGTACTTC,CSASTVPPYEQYF
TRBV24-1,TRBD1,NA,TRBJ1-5,TGTGCCACCAGTGATGGACAGGGGGCTAGCAATCAGCCCCAGCATTTT,CATSDGQGASNQPQHF
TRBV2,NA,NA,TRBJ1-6,TGTGCCAGCAGCCCCCAAGGCCTTTCACATTCACCCCTCCACTTT,CASSPQGLSHSPLHF
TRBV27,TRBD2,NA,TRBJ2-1,TGTGCCATCCAGGGGCTAGCGGGGGGGCGGAATGAGCAGTTCTTC,CAIQGLAGGRNEQFF
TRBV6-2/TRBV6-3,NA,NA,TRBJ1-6,TGTGCCAGCAGTTACCCCGAACTAGGAAGCTCCTATAATTCACCCCTCCACTTT,CASSYPELGSSYNSPLHF
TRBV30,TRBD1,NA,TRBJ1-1,TGTGCCTACAGACAGGGGATGAACACTGAAGCTTTCTTT,CAYRQGMNTEAFF
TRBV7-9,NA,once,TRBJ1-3,TGTGCCAGCAGCTCGACAGACCACTCTGGAAACACCATATATTTT,CASSSTDHSGNTIYF
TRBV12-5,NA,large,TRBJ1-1,TGTGCTAGTGGTTTGGAGGCGAACACTGAAGCTTTCTTT,CASGLEANTEAFF
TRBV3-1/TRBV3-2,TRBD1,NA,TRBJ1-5,TGTGCCAGCAGCCAAGATGCGACAGGGGCTCAGCCCCAGCATTTT,CASSQDATGAQPQHF
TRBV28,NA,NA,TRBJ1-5,TGTGCCAGCAGACAGCCGAATAGCAATCAGCCCCAGCATTTT,CASRQPNSNQPQHF
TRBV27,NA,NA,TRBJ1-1,TGTGCCAGCAGCCGGGGCAGGGTCCCGACTGAAGCTTTCTTT,CASSRGRVPTEAFF
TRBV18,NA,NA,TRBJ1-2,TGTGCCAGCTCACCAGGGCCGGACTATGGCTACACCTTC,CASSPGPDYGYTF
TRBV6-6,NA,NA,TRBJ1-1,TGTGCCAGCAGTTACTCGAGTCGGGTCACTGAAGCTTTCTTT,CASSYSSRVTEAFF
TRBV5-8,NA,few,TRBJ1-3,TGTGCCAGCAGCTTAGTCTCTGTCAACCCCCTCGGTGGAAACACCATATATTTT,CASSLVSVNPLGGNTIYF
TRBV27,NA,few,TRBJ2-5,TGTGCCAGCGTAGAGACCCAGTACTTC,CASVETQYF